Following are 3 T cell receptor beta chains from one sample sequenced in a study of T cells in Graves' hyperthyroidism and ophthalmopathy. TCR beta CDR3 regions were amplified from RNA. With the HTBI primer set, the TCR CDR3 went through a first round of RT-PCR. Each CDR3 protein gets one entry after TCRdb re-called the multiplex PCR reads with MiXCR. The sample lists around 600,000 distinct CDR3 sequences, approximately 14% occurring once. Sequencing was performed on blood. The receptor set was obtained from a woman between 45 and 60 years old with Graves' ophthalmopathy.

This clonotype was recorded many times. The chain uses TRBV3-1 and TRBJ1-5; the D gene is possibly TRBD1 (5 bases). V gave up 0 bases and J gave up 6 bases, with 12 bases separating them. Germline-derived CDR1 and CDR2 are LGHDT and YNNKEL (reference sequence). The length of the CDR3 is 15 residues. For the CDR3, the DNA is TGTGCCAGCAGCCAAGATCTGGGGGGGGGTCAGCCCCAGCATTTT. It translates to CASSQDLGGGQPQHF.

Ten or more counts support this clonotype. Its ends do not fully match the called genes, so a read error is possible. The chain carries TRBV7-7 and TRBJ2-3; D possibly uses TRBD1 or TRBD2 (5 bases each). CDR1 is SSHAT, CDR2 FNYEAQ, per germline (reference sequence). The CDR3 contains 16 residues. The CDR3 reads CASSLGDRDSTDTQYF. CDR3 DNA sequence: TGTGCTAGCAGCTTAGGGGATCGGGATAGCACAGATACGCAGTATTTT.

This clonotype was recorded a few times. In DNA form, the CDR3 reads TGTGCCAGCAGTAGCGGGAGAGGGTTCGAGCAGTACTTC. It is translated as CASSSGRGFEQYF. V usage is TRBV6-1 and J usage is TRBJ2-7, with 8 bases matching TRBD2. In germline, CDR1 is MNHNS, CDR2 SASEGT. The V segment lost 5 bases and the J segment 6 bases; nucleotides outside the gene matches: 6. The length of the CDR3 is 13 residues.